This TCR beta chain came from a study of blood T cells in healthy people across ages. Notes on the study in general: As age increased, TCR beta diversity per million T cells fell in a roughly linear fashion.

Primers used in a second PCR of roughly 6 to 11 cycles were a sample-barcoded 5' primer and a J-beta primer mix. TCRdb independently ran MiXCR on the 5' RACE reads; one entry per CDR3 protein. This table holds approximately 800,000 distinct CDR3 sequences, approximately 35% found once. This clonotype was picked up a small number of times. The antigen remains unidentified. Germline CDR1 SGHDN, CDR2 FVKESK. V was trimmed by 0 bases and J by 4 bases, leaving 13 bases between them. The CDR3 covers 16 residues. This clonotype originated in a man younger than 35 in good health. Material: blood. The chain combines TRBV14 with TRBJ2-1; D is ambiguous. CDR3 nucleotide sequence: TGTGCCAGCAGCCAAGACGCCCGGGTTCCTTACAATGAGCAGTTCTTC. This codes for CASSQDARVPYNEQFF.